The T cell receptor (beta chain) described here comes from a study of T cell responses to AZD1222 COVID-19 vaccine. Clones were read by immunoSEQ multiplex PCR, and TCRdb kept only the in-frame ones, dropping some. This sample has over 140,000 clones; 80% to 95% occur once, and the top ten carry around 3.5%. This CDR3 spans 16 amino acids. The V and J ends lost 1 base and 5 bases, in that order; junction bases with no gene match: 8. Germline V gene sequence: CDR1 LNHDA, CDR2 SQIVND (reference sequence). Specimen: peripheral blood, collected 28 days after the second AZD1222 dose. This chain connects TRBV19 to TRBJ1-5; 7 positions agree with TRBD1. The origin of this receptor is an adult who received the AZD1222 COVID-19 vaccine. For the CDR3, the DNA is TGTGCCAGTAGTATAGCAGGGACAGAAAAACATCAGCCCCAGCATTTT. It is translated as CASSIAGTEKHQPQHF.